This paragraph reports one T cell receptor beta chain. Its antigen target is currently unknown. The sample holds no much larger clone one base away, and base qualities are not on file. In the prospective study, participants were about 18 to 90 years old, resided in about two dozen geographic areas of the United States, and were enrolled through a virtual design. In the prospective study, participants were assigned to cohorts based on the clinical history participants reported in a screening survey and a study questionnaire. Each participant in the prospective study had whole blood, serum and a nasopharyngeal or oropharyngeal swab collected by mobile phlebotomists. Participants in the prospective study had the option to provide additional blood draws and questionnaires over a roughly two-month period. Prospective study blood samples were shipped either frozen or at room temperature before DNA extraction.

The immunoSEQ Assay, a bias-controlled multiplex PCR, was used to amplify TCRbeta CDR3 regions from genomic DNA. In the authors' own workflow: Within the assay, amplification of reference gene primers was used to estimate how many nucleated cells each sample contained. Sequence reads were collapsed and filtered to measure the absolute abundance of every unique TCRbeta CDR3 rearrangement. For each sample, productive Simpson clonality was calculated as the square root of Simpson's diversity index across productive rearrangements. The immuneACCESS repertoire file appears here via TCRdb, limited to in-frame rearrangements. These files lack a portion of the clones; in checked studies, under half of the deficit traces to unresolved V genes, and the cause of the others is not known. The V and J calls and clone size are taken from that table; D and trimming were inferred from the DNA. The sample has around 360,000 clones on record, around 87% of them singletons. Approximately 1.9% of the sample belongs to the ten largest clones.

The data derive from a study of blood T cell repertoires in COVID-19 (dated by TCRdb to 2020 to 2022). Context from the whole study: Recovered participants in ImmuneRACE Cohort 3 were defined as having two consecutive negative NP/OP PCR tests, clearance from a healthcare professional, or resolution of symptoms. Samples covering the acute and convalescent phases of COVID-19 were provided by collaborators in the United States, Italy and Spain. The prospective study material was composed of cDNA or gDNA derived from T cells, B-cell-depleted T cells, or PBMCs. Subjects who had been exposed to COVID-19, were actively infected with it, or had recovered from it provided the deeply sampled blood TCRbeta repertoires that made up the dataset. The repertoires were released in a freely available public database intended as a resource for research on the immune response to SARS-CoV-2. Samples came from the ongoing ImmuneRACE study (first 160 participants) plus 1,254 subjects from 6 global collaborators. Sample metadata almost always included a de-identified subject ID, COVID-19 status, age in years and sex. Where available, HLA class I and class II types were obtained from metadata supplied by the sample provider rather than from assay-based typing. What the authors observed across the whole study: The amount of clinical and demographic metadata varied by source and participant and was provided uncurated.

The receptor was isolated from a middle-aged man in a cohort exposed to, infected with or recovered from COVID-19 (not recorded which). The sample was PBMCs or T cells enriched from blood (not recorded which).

CDR3 region: CASRRQGTYEQYF. The sequenced DNA is TGTGCCAGCAGACGACAGGGGACCTACGAGCAGTACTTC. The chain is encoded by TRBV28 joined to TRBJ2-7; 8 junctional bases match TRBD1. Reading the germline V gene gives CDR1 MDHEN and CDR2 SYDVKM. The CDR3 runs 13 amino acids, cysteine and phenylalanine included. Just the 39-base CDR3 DNA is kept, in frame starting at base 1. The V end gives up 6 bases and the J end 2 bases, leaving 3 bases in the junction not matched to a gene.